The 13 T cell receptor beta chains presented below share a single source sample, sequenced in a study of molecular identifiers for immune sequencing clone quantification (dated by TCRdb to between 2017 and 2018). The library was obtained by PCR. Sequencing took place on an Illumina HiSeq 4000. TCRdb ran its own pipeline on the public reads, namely fastp trimming at Q25 and MiXCR clone calling, and kept in-frame beta chains. Identical CDR3 proteins give one entry, which carries the most common genes and DNA. The sample has 490,000 or so distinct CDR3 sequences on record, over 20% of them singletons. Of the sample, 0.7% to 1% falls within the top ten clones. Sequenced material: naive CD8+ T cells from blood, with Jurkat cell RNA spiked in. The sample's cell subset or site, from its label and the paper: FACS-sorted CD8+CD4-CCR7+CD45RA+ naive T cells. These receptors all stem from a human donor in good health. Some libraries in this study had Jurkat cell RNA spiked in.

The genes are TRBV27 and TRBJ2-3; 8 bases fit TRBD1. This CDR3 spans 17 amino acids. Losses at the gene ends were 3 bases for V and 2 bases for J; bases not matched to a gene: 10. The germline CDR1 and CDR2 sequences are MNHEY and SMNVEV (reference sequence). The CDR3 DNA is TGTGCCAGCAGTTTTATGGGGACAGGTACATACACAGATACGCAGTATTTT. This sequence encodes CASSFMGTGTYTDTQYF.

This clonotype has at least ten counts. The chain combines TRBV12-3 or TRBV12-4 with TRBJ1-2; D ambiguous. The CDR3 contains 14 residues. The V end was cut by 5 bases, the J end by 3 bases, with 13 bases between. The CDR3 sequence is CASSGRGTYYGYTF. In DNA form, the CDR3 reads TGTGCCAGCAGTGGTCGTGGCACCTACTATGGCTACACCTTC.

This clonotype was picked up many times. The chain has TRBV28 and TRBJ1-5, with D perhaps matching TRBD1 (6 bases). Germline-derived CDR1 and CDR2 are MDHEN and SYDVKM. V lost 6 bases and J 3 bases, leaving 21 bases between the germline ends. The CDR3 has 17 amino acids. Here the CDR3 DNA reads TGTGCCAGCAGCCATAGGTGGCAGGGGTCTTTCAATCAGCCCCAGCATTTT. It codes for CASSHRWQGSFNQPQHF.

A word on this clonotype: The conserved phenylalanine or tryptophan is not found at the CDR3 terminus, so this likely reflects a read error. J is TRBJ2-3 and V is TRBV9; TRBD2 aligns across 9 bases. Losses at the gene ends were 4 bases for V and 2 bases for J; bases not matched to a gene: 8. CDR1 and CDR2 from the germline V gene are SGDLS and YYNGEE. This CDR3 is built from 16 residues. CDR3 residues: CASSNERGAYTDTQYL. For the CDR3, the DNA is TGTGCCAGCAGCAACGAGCGGGGGGCATACACAGATACGCAGTATCTT.

About this clonotype: With a much larger clone just one base away, this may be a read error. Without the conserved terminal phenylalanine or tryptophan, this CDR3 likely stems from a read error. The J gene is TRBJ2-6, the V gene TRBV19; no definite D call. Between the trimmed V and J ends, which lost 1 base and 0 bases, there was a span of 7 bases. CDR1 is LNHDA, CDR2 SQIVND, per germline (reference sequence). This CDR3 region has 16 residues. This CDR3 is CASSIVGSSGANVLTS. The CDR3 DNA sequence: TGTGCCAGTAGTATAGTAGGAAGCTCTGGGGCCAACGTCCTGACTTCC.

This clonotype was seen repeatedly, ten times or more. The chain links TRBV6-5 to TRBJ2-3; 9 bases are shared with TRBD2. Germline trimming cut 5 bases from V and 2 bases from J; bases unmatched to any gene: 11. CDR1 and CDR2 (germline): MNHEY, SVGAGI. This CDR3 comprises 17 residues. This CDR3 reads CASSPPGAGGFTDTQYF. As DNA, the CDR3 is TGTGCCAGCAGTCCGCCGGGAGCGGGGGGATTCACAGATACGCAGTATTTT.

The chain carries TRBV12-3 or TRBV12-4 and TRBJ2-1, with a possible D match to TRBD1 (5 bases). CDR3 length equals 14 residues. The V end lost 3 bases, the J end lost 6 bases, and 12 bases lay between the germline ends. This CDR3 is CASSFVGLTNEQFF. As DNA, the CDR3 is TGTGCCAGCAGTTTTGTGGGGCTTACCAATGAGCAGTTCTTC.

This clonotype was found many times. The chain carries TRBV5-1 and TRBJ2-3; D is possibly TRBD2 (7 bases). The V and J ends lost 0 bases and 2 bases respectively, with 16 bases between them. CDR3 size: 17 residues. Looked up from germline, CDR1 is SGHRS and CDR2 is YFSETQ. The CDR3 protein is CASSLEGGGIFTDTQYF. The CDR3 coding sequence is TGCGCCAGCAGCTTGGAAGGCGGGGGCATTTTCACAGATACGCAGTATTTT.

The rearrangement uses TRBV7-9 and TRBJ2-2; tentative D call: TRBD1 (6 bases). The CDR3 sequence is 14 residues long. Germline CDR1 SEHNR, CDR2 FQNEAQ (reference sequence). The V end lost 5 bases, the J end lost 4 bases, and 11 bases lay between the germline ends. The CDR3: CASSHRDTTGELFF. The CDR3 bases are TGTGCCAGCAGCCACCGGGACACCACCGGGGAGCTGTTTTTT. The full variable domain, with the rest looked up from reference TRBV7-9 and TRBJ2-2, is DTGVSQNPRHKITKRGQNVTFRCDPISEHNRLYWYRQTLGQGPEFLTYFQNEAQLEKSRLLSDRFSAERPKGSFSTLEIQRTEQGDSAMYLCASSHRDTTGELFFGEGSRLTVL.

This clonotype came up many times. The chain couples TRBV7-9 to TRBJ1-4; no clear D. CDR3 length: 15 residues. Germline lookup yields CDR1 SEHNR and CDR2 FQNEAQ (reference sequence). Trimming took 5 bases from V and 3 from J, leaving 13 bases between them. The CDR3 region is CASSRLSAPNEKLFF. CDR3 DNA: TGTGCCAGCAGCCGCCTAAGTGCCCCTAATGAAAAACTGTTTTTT.

J is TRBJ2-2 and V is TRBV27; tentative D call: TRBD2 (6 bases). CDR3 length: 16 amino acids. Germline V gene lookup returns CDR1 MNHEY and CDR2 SMNVEV (reference sequence). The V end lost 5 bases, the J end lost 0 bases, and 13 bases lay between the germline ends. CDR3 sequence (DNA): TGTGCCAGCAGTACCCCCCTAGCGACGAACACCGGGGAGCTGTTTTTT. Amino acids: CASSTPLATNTGELFF.

There are a few counts of this clonotype. The CDR3 region has the DNA TGTGCCAGCAGACCCGGGGTAGCGGGAAGACACGAGCAGTACTTC. Translated, it gives CASRPGVAGRHEQYF. V is TRBV11-2 and J is TRBJ2-7; 8 bases fit TRBD2. Germline CDR1 and CDR2: SGHAT and FQNNGV. The CDR3 length is 15 residues. With 6 bases clipped from V and 5 bases from J, the junction kept 12 bases outside the gene matches.

Turning to this clonotype: A much larger clone lies one base from this, so it may be a read error. The chain has TRBV29-1 and TRBJ2-3; D uncertain. This CDR3 has 12 residues. CDR1 is SQVTM, CDR2 ANQGSEA, per germline. In nucleotides, the CDR3 is TGCAGCGTTGTAAGGTTCACAGATACGCGGTATTTT. Amino acid sequence: CSVVRFTDTRYF.